The subject of this entry is one T cell receptor (beta chain). This specimen belongs to a study of blood T cell repertoires in COVID-19. Across the whole study: Donors in the United States, Italy and Spain gave samples during acute or convalescent COVID-19. T cells, B-cell-depleted T cells, or PBMCs provided the cDNA or gDNA that served as material.

V gave up 3 bases and J gave up 7 bases, with 18 bases separating them. The CDR3 is 16 amino acids. Germline values: CDR1 LNHDA, CDR2 SQIVND (reference sequence). Per the authors' pipeline: Reference gene primer amplification yielded estimated nucleated cell counts. The protocol was immunoSEQ multiplex PCR, while the TCRdb copy is restricted to in-frame clones and leaves out a portion. V, J and clone size are those of that table, while D and trimming were read from the DNA. The sample records roughly 11,000 clones, 85% to 90% being singletons. The chain uses TRBV19 and TRBJ1-4; no definite D call. The sequenced material came from peripheral blood. This clonotype was obtained from a woman in her fifties or sixties with active COVID-19. The CDR3 loop reads CASSIKIVEEIEKLFF. The CDR3 DNA sequence: TGTGCCAGTAGTATCAAGATAGTGGAGGAAATTGAAAAACTGTTTTTT.